The 17 T cell receptor beta chains below were found in one sample sequenced in a study of response to subunit inactivated influenza vaccine. TCRdb reprocessed the RT-PCR reads with MiXCR, giving one entry per CDR3 protein. This table holds fewer than 800,000 distinct CDR3 sequences, approximately 15% found once. The sequencing here drew on PBMCs from blood, taken roughly 12 days after vaccination. The receptors here all came from a man over 45 who received an inactivated influenza vaccine.

A few counts support this clonotype. The chain has TRBV4-3 and TRBJ1-1, with D maybe TRBD1 (6 bases). Germline CDR1 is LGHNA and CDR2 is YSLEER. V was pared by 3 bases and J by 3 bases, with 14 bases between. CDR3 length: 15 residues. The CDR3: CASSHGQRRDTEAFF. The CDR3 DNA follows: TGCGCCAGCAGCCATGGACAGAGGAGGGACACTGAAGCTTTCTTT.

This clonotype occurred a few times. The chain employs TRBV6-2 or TRBV6-3 and TRBJ2-1; TRBD2 aligns across 10 bases. Trimming removed 7 bases from V and 7 bases from J; junction bases left unmatched: 13. This CDR3 is 16 amino acids long. Germline V CDR1 and CDR2: MNHEY, SVGEGT. The CDR3 spells CASINLAGTSVNEQFF. CDR3 DNA: TGTGCCAGCATCAACTTGGCCGGGACTAGCGTGAATGAGCAGTTCTTC.

J is TRBJ1-1 and V is TRBV5-1, with a possible D match to TRBD1 (6 bases). The germline CDR1 and CDR2 sequences are SGHRS and YFSETQ. Trimming stripped 4 bases from V and 0 bases from J, with 13 bases between. The CDR3 has 15 residues. The CDR3 region has the DNA TGCGCCAGCAGCCAACCGGACAGAATGAACACTGAAGCTTTCTTT. Translated, it gives CASSQPDRMNTEAFF.

V and J are TRBV20-1 and TRBJ2-1; D is tentatively TRBD1 or TRBD2 (7 bases each). The CDR3 runs to 15 residues. The germline gives CDR1 DFQATT, CDR2 SNEGSKA (reference sequence). The germline V and J ends were trimmed by 4 bases and 4 bases, with 17 bases remaining between them. As DNA, the CDR3 is TGCAGTGCTATGGGGGGGACAGCGGATTACAATGAGCAGTTCTTC. Its translation: CSAMGGTADYNEQFF.

This clonotype turned up a few times. The CDR3 DNA reads as TGTGCCAGCAGTTTAGGTTTGGGGGGACTAGCCACAGATACGCAGTATTTT. This translates into CASSLGLGGLATDTQYF. The J gene is TRBJ2-3, the V gene TRBV28, with 9 bases identical to TRBD2. After removal of 2 bases from V and 2 bases from J, the junction contained 8 bases not matched to a gene. Germline V gene sequence: CDR1 MDHEN, CDR2 SYDVKM. CDR3 length: 17 amino acids.

This rearrangement joins TRBV7-2 to TRBJ1-2, with D unresolved. Trimming removed 7 bases from V and 0 bases from J, with 21 bases in between. The V gene's germline CDR1 is SGHTA and CDR2 FQGNSA. The CDR3 is made up of 17 amino acids. CDR3 loop: CASTLLVVGLSNYGYTF. The CDR3 DNA sequence: TGTGCCAGCACCCTCCTAGTGGTTGGCCTCTCTAACTATGGCTACACCTTC.

The chain couples TRBV28 to TRBJ2-2; D may correspond to TRBD1 or TRBD2 (5 bases each). In germline, CDR1 is MDHEN, CDR2 SYDVKM. This CDR3 spans 16 amino acids. The V end was cut by 3 bases, the J end by 0 bases, with 11 bases between. CDR3 loop: CASSLGVMTNTGELFF. Here the CDR3 DNA reads TGTGCCAGCAGTTTGGGGGTTATGACGAACACCGGGGAGCTGTTTTTT.

V is TRBV4-2 and J is TRBJ2-5; 7 bases line up with TRBD1. This CDR3 region has 14 residues. V lost 0 bases and J lost 4; bases outside the gene matches: 2. Germline V gene lookup returns CDR1 LGHNA and CDR2 YNFKEQ. The CDR3 DNA reads as TGTGCCAGCAGCCAAGACAGGGGGATAGAGACCCAGTACTTC. It is translated as CASSQDRGIETQYF.

This clonotype has more than one count but fewer than ten. This chain uses TRBV5-1 with TRBJ2-3; the match to TRBD2 covers 8 bases. Germline CDR1 and CDR2: SGHRS and YFSETQ. The CDR3 runs 15 residues. The V gene end was trimmed by 1 base and the J gene end by 5 bases; junction bases not matched to a gene: 6. The CDR3 sequence: CASSLPAGVGDTQYF. DNA for the CDR3: TGCGCCAGCAGCTTGCCAGCGGGGGTCGGAGATACGCAGTATTTT. Filled out from reference TRBV5-1 and TRBJ2-3, the complete variable domain reads KAGVTQTPRYLIKTRGQQVTLSCSPISGHRSVSWYQQTPGQGLQFLFEYFSETQRNKGNFPGRFSGRQFSNSRSEMNVSTLELGDSALYLCASSLPAGVGDTQYFGPGTRLTVL.

The CDR3 loop reads CASSARLASAYEQYF. The CDR3 DNA sequence: TGTGCCAGCAGTGCCCGACTAGCGTCAGCCTACGAGCAGTACTTC. The V gene is TRBV12-3 or TRBV12-4, the J gene TRBJ2-7; the match to TRBD2 covers 8 bases. The CDR3 is 15 amino acids. Germline trimming cut 5 bases from V and 2 bases from J; bases unmatched to any gene: 8.

This clonotype was seen a handful of times. CDR3 sequence (DNA): TGTGCCAGCAGTTTAGTCGTGGGGACTGACGACCGGGGTAATGAGCAGTTCTTC. Translation gives CASSLVVGTDDRGNEQFF. The chain recombines TRBV12-3 or TRBV12-4 with TRBJ2-1, with TRBD2 as a possible D gene (6 bases). The CDR3 extends over 18 amino acids. Trimming pared 1 base from V and 7 bases from J, leaving 23 bases between.

This chain connects TRBV9 to TRBJ2-5; TRBD2 matches 15 bases. Unmatched junction bases numbered 19, after V lost 0 bases and J lost 7 bases. Looked up from germline, CDR1 is SGDLS and CDR2 is YYNGEE. The CDR3 is 21 amino acids. CDR3 nucleotide sequence: TGTGCCAGCAGCGTAGCCGACCCGGGACTAGCGGGGGGCCTCCGGGTTTGGACCCAGTACTTC. It yields the protein CASSVADPGLAGGLRVWTQYF.

V gene TRBV30 combines with J gene TRBJ2-3; D ambiguous. The CDR3 extends over 12 amino acids. V was pared by 2 bases and J by 0 bases, with 3 bases between. CDR1 is GTSNPN and CDR2 is SVGIG in the germline V gene (reference sequence). Written as DNA, the CDR3 is TGTGCCTGGAGTACTAGCACAGATACGCAGTATTTT. Protein product: CAWSTSTDTQYF.

J is TRBJ2-5 and V is TRBV7-6; weak D call: TRBD1 (5 bases). CDR1 is SGHVS, CDR2 FNYEAQ, per germline. The CDR3 contains 16 residues. Trimming left V 2 bases short and J 5 bases short, with 18 bases between. CDR3 sequence: CASSLSPQGRQETQYF. DNA of the CDR3: TGTGCCAGCAGCTTATCGCCTCAGGGCAGGCAGGAGACCCAGTACTTC.

In this sample, this clonotype turned up many times. The rearrangement uses TRBV20-1 and TRBJ2-2; 10 bases agree with TRBD1. Germline lookup yields CDR1 DFQATT and CDR2 SNEGSKA (reference sequence). CDR3 length equals 17 residues. Trimming at V came to 0 bases and at J to 2 bases, leaving 6 bases not matched to a gene. CDR3 nucleotide sequence: TGCAGTGCTAGAGATCTAAGGACAGGGGGTAACACCGGGGAGCTGTTTTTT. Amino acid sequence: CSARDLRTGGNTGELFF.

This chain connects TRBV12-3 or TRBV12-4 to TRBJ2-5; D is possibly TRBD1 (5 bases). The V end was cut by 8 bases, the J end by 3 bases, with 10 bases between. The length of the CDR3 is 12 residues. The CDR3 here is CASGSGKETQYF. For the CDR3, the DNA is TGTGCCAGCGGTTCAGGGAAAGAGACCCAGTACTTC.

J is TRBJ2-3 and V is TRBV29-1; no reliable D call. The CDR3 runs 15 residues. The germline V gene encodes CDR1 SQVTM and CDR2 ANQGSEA. The V and J ends lost 2 bases and 2 bases respectively, with 14 bases between them. The CDR3 is CSVEPVTSYTDTQYF. The CDR3 bases are TGCAGCGTTGAACCCGTGACTTCCTACACAGATACGCAGTATTTT.